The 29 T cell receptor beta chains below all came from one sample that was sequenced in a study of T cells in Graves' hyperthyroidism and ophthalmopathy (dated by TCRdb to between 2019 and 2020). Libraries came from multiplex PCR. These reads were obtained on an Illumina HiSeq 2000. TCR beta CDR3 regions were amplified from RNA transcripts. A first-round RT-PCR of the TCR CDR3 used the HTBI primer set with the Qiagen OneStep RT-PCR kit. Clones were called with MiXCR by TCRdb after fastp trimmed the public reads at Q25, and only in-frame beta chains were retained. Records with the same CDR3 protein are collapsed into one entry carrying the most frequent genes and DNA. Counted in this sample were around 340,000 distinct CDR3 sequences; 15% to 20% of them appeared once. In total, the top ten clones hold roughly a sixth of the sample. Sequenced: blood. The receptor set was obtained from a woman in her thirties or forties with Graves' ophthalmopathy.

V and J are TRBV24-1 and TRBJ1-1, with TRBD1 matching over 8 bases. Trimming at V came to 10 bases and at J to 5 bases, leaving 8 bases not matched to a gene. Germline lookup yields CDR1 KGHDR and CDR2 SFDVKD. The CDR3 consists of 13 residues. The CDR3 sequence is CATQAQGATEAFF. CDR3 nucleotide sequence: TGTGCCACTCAAGCGCAGGGGGCGACTGAAGCTTTCTTT.

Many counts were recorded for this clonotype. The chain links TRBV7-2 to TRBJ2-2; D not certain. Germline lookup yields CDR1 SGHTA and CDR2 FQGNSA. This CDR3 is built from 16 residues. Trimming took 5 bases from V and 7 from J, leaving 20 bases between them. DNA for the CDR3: TGTGCCAGCAGCCCCAAGGACCTTATACGAGGCGGGGAGCTGTTTTTT. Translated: CASSPKDLIRGGELFF.

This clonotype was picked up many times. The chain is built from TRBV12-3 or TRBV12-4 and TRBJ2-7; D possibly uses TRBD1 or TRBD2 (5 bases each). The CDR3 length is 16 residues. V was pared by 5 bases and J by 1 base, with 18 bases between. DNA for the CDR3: TGTGCCAGCAGTCCCCCCTTTATGGGACGGTCCTACGAGCAGTACTTC. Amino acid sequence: CASSPPFMGRSYEQYF.

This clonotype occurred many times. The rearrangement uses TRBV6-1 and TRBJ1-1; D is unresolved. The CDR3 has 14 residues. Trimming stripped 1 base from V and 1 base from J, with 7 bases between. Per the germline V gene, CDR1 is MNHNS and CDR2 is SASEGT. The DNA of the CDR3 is TGTGCCAGCAGTGAAGAACCGACGAACACTGAAGCTTTCTTT. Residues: CASSEEPTNTEAFF.

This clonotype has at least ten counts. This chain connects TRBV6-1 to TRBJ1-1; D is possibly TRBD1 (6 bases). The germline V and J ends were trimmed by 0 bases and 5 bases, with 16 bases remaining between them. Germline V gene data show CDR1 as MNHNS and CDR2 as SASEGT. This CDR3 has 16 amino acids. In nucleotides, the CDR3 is TGTGCCAGCAGTGAAGCCGGGTCAGGGGTGAGGACTGAAGCTTTCTTT. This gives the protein CASSEAGSGVRTEAFF.

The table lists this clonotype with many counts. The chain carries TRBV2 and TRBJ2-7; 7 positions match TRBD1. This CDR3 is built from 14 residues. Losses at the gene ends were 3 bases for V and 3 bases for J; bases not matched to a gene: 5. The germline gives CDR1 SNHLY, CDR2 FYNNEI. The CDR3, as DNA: TGTGCCAGCAGTGAGAGGGGGCTGTTCTACGAGCAGTACTTC. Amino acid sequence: CASSERGLFYEQYF.

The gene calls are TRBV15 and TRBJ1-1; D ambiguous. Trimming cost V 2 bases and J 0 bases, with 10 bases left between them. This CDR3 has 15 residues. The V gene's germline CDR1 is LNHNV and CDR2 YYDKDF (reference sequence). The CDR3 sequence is CATSRYPTVNTEAFF. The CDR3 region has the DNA TGTGCCACCAGCAGATACCCGACGGTGAACACTGAAGCTTTCTTT.

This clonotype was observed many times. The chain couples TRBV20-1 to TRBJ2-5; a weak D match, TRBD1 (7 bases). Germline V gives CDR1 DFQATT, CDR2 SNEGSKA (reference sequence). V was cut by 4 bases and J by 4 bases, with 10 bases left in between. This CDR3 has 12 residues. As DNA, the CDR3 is TGCAGTGCTACCCAGGGGGGAGAGACCCAGTACTTC. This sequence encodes CSATQGGETQYF.

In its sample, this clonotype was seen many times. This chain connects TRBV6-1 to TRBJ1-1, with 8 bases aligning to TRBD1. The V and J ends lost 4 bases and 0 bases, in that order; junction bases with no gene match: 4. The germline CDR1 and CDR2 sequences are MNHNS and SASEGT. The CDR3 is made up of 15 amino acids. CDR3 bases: TGTGCCAGCAGTGGACAGGGGATTCTGAACACTGAAGCTTTCTTT. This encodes CASSGQGILNTEAFF.

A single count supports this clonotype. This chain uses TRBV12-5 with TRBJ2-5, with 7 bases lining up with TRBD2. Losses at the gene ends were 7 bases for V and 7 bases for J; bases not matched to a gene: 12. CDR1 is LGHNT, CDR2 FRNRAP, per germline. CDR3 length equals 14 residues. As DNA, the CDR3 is TGTGCTAGTGACCTAGGGACCAGCGGGGCGACCCAGTACTTC. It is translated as CASDLGTSGATQYF.

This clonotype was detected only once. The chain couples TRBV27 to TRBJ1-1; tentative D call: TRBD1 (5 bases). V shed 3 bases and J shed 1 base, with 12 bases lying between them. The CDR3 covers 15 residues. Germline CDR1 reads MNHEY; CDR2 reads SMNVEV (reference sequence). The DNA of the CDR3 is TGTGCCAGCAGTTTTGGCAGGGCTGGGAACACTGAAGCTTTCTTT. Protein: CASSFGRAGNTEAFF.

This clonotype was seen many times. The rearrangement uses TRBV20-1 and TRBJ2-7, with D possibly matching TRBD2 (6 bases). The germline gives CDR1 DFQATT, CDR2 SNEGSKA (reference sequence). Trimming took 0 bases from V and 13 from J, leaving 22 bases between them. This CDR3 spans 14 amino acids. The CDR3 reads CSARDGSVGTVAYF. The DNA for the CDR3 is TGCAGTGCTAGAGATGGTAGCGTTGGGACTGTCGCTTACTTC.

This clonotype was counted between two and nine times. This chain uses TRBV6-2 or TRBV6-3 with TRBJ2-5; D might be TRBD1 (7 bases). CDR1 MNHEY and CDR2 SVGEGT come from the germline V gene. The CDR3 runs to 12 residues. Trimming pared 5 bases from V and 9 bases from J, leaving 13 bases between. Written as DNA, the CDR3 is TGTGCCAGCAGTCACGCAGGGGGGTCCCAGTACTTC. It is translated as CASSHAGGSQYF.

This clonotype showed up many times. Here the CDR3 reads CASRETGSSYEQYF. The CDR3 bases are TGTGCCAGCAGAGAGACAGGGAGCTCCTACGAGCAGTACTTC. The chain couples TRBV28 to TRBJ2-7; 7 bases are a match to TRBD1. CDR1 and CDR2 from the germline V gene are MDHEN and SYDVKM. Trimming cost V 6 bases and J 0 bases; bases outside gene matches: 5. The CDR3 spans 14 residues.

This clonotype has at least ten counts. Written as DNA, the CDR3 is TGTGCCAGCAGTCCGGACAGGGGCGGCGAGCAGTACTTC. Translating gives CASSPDRGGEQYF. The chain combines TRBV27 with TRBJ2-7; 9 bases align to TRBD1. The CDR3 is 13 amino acids. Germline trimming cut 5 bases from V and 6 bases from J; bases unmatched to any gene: 5. Per the germline V gene, CDR1 is MNHEY and CDR2 is SMNVEV (reference sequence).

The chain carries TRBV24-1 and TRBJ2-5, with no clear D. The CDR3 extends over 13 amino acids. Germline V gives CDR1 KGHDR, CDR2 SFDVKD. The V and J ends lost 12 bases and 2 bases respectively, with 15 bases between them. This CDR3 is CASGPGQQETQYF. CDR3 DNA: TGTGCCTCTGGACCTGGGCAGCAAGAGACCCAGTACTTC.

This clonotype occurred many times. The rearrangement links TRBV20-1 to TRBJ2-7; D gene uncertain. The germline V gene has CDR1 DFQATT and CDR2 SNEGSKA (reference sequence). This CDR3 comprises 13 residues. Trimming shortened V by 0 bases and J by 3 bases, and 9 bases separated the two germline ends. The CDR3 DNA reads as TGCAGTGCTAGAGATACGGTAAACTACGAGCAGTACTTC. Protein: CSARDTVNYEQYF.

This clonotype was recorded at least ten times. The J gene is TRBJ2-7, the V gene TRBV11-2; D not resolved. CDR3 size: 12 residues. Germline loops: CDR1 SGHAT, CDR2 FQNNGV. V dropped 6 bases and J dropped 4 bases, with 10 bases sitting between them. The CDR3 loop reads CASSLGSYEQYF. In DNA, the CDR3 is TGTGCCAGCAGTCTTGGCAGTTACGAGCAGTACTTC.

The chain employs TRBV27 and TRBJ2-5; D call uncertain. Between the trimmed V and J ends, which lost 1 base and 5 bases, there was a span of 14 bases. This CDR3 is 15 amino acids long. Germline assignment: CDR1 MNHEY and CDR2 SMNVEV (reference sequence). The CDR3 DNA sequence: TGTGCCAGCAGTTTATTGGGCAGTAGGTGGGAGACCCAGTACTTC. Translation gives CASSLLGSRWETQYF.

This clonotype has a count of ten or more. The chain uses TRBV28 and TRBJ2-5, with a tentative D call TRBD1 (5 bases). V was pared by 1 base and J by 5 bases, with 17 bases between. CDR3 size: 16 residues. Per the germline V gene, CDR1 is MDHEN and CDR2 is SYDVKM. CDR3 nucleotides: TGTGCCAGCAGTTTATTTGGACCAGGGAATGGGGAGACCCAGTACTTC. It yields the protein CASSLFGPGNGETQYF.

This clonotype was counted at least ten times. The CDR3 region has the DNA TGCAGCGTTTCCGGGGACACCAACTACGAGCAGTACTTC. It translates to CSVSGDTNYEQYF. The rearrangement links TRBV29-1 to TRBJ2-7; the D gene is possibly TRBD1 (6 bases). The CDR3 spans 13 residues. CDR1 is SQVTM and CDR2 is ANQGSEA in the germline V gene. Trimming stripped 5 bases from V and 3 bases from J, with 14 bases between.

CDR3 coding DNA: TGTGCCAGCAGCTTAGCCGGGACAGGCGACTATGGCTACACCTTC. It yields the protein CASSLAGTGDYGYTF. The chain couples TRBV7-2 to TRBJ1-2, with TRBD1 matching over 8 bases. CDR3 length: 15 residues. The ends lost 0 bases at V and 3 bases at J; junction bases unmatched: 3. Germline V gene lookup returns CDR1 SGHTA and CDR2 FQGNSA.

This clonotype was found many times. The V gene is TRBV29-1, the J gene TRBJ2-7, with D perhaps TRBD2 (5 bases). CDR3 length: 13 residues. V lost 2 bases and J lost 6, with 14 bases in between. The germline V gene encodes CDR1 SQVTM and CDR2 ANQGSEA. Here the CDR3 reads CSVEFFIGSEQYF. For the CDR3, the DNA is TGCAGCGTTGAATTTTTTATAGGGAGCGAGCAGTACTTC.

CDR3 coding DNA: TGTGCCAGCCGGGAGCAGACCTACGAGCAGTACTTC. It yields the protein CASREQTYEQYF. The chain links TRBV6-1 to TRBJ2-7; D may be TRBD2 (6 bases). Looked up from germline, CDR1 is MNHNS and CDR2 is SASEGT. The CDR3 loop spans 12 amino acids. Trimming removed 8 bases from V and 2 bases from J, with 10 bases in between.

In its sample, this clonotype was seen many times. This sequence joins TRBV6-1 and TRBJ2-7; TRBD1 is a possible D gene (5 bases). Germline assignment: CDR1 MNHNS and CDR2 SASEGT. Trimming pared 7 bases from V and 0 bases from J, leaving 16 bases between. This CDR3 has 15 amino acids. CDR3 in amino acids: CASTQTDLSSYEQYF. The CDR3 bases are TGTGCCAGCACCCAGACAGACCTCAGCTCCTACGAGCAGTACTTC.

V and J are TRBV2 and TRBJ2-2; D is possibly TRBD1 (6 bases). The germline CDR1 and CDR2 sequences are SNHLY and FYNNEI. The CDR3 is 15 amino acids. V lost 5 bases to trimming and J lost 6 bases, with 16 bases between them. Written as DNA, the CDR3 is TGTGCCAGCAGTAATACGGGACAACTATCCGGGGAGCTGTTTTTT. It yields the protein CASSNTGQLSGELFF. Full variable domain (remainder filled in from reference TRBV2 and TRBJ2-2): EPEVTQTPSHQVTQMGQEVILRCVPISNHLYFYWYRQILGQKVEFLVSFYNNEISEKSEIFDDQFSVERPDGSNFTLKIRSTKLEDSAMYFCASSNTGQLSGELFFGEGSRLTVL.

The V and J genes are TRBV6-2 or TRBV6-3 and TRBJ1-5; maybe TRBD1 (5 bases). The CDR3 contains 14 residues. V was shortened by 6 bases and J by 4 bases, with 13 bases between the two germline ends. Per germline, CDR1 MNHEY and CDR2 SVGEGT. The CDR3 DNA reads TGTGCCAGCAGCCCTAGACAGTCAAATCAGCCCCAGCATTTT. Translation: CASSPRQSNQPQHF.

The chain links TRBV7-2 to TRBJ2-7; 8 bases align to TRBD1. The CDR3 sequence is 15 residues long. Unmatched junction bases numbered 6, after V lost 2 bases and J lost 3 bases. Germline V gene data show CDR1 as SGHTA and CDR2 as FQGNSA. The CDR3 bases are TGTGCCAGCAGCTTAAGGTCAGGGGGCATCTACGAGCAGTACTTC. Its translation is CASSLRSGGIYEQYF.

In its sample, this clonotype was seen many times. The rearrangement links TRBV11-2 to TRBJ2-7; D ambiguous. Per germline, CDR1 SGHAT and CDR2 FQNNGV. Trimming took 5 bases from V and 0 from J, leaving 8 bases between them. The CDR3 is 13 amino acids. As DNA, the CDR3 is TGTGCCAGCAGCCCGCCCCTCTCCTACGAGCAGTACTTC. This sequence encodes CASSPPLSYEQYF.